These 17 T cell receptor beta chains came from one sample sequenced in a study of shared clonotypes between healthy human individuals. Method: immunoSEQ multiplex PCR; TCRdb's copy keeps in-frame clones and lacks some. The sample records about 2 million clones, less than 95% being singletons. CD45RO negativity and positive selection for CCR7 defined naive CD8 cells, a population that excluded terminally differentiated effector memory CD45RA+ cells. Sequenced material: naive CD8+ T cells sorted from blood. These receptor sequences come from a man aged 18 to 29 in good health.

For this clone: This same CDR3 is encoded by further DNA sequences in the sample. This CDR3 reads CASSLGDNEQFF. CDR3 nucleotide sequence: TGTGCCAGCAGCTTAGGGGACAATGAGCAGTTCTTC. This rearrangement joins TRBV11-3 to TRBJ2-1; D remains unclear. The germline V and J ends were trimmed by 1 base and 5 bases, with 3 bases remaining between them. Germline V gene lookup returns CDR1 SGHNT and CDR2 YENEEA. The CDR3 totals 12 residues.

This rearrangement joins TRBV9 to TRBJ1-2; the D is unclear. Germline V gene lookup returns CDR1 SGDLS and CDR2 YYNGEE. Trimming cost V 0 bases and J 4 bases, with 13 bases left between them. The CDR3 runs to 15 residues. This chain's CDR3 is CASSVGGSTPYGYTF. For the CDR3, the DNA is TGTGCCAGCAGCGTAGGTGGCTCAACCCCCTATGGCTACACCTTC. The full variable domain, rest sourced from reference TRBV9 and TRBJ1-2, is DSGVTQTPKHLITATGQRVTLRCSPRSGDLSVYWYQQSLDQGLQFLIQYYNGEERAKGNILERFSAQQFPDLHSELNLSSLELGDSALYFCASSVGGSTPYGYTFGSGTRLTVV.

The count of this clone is one. This chain links TRBV6-5 with TRBJ2-5, with D possibly TRBD2 on 6 matching bases. V was pared by 6 bases and J by 9 bases, with 17 bases between. The CDR3 contains 13 residues. The germline V gene has CDR1 MNHEY and CDR2 SVGAGI. This CDR3 is CASSPDWGGAQYF. The CDR3 bases are TGTGCCAGCAGCCCAGACTGGGGCGGGGCCCAGTACTTC.

The CDR3 nucleotides read TGTGCCAGCAGCTTAGAAGGGAACACTGAAGCTTTCTTT. Amino acids: CASSLEGNTEAFF. The chain is built from TRBV7-2 and TRBJ1-1, with no clear D. This CDR3 comprises 13 residues. Per germline, CDR1 SGHTA and CDR2 FQGNSA. V lost 1 base to trimming and J lost 1 base, with 4 bases between them.

This clone was seen a single time. V and J are TRBV11-2 and TRBJ2-7, with D unclear. CDR1 is SGHAT, CDR2 FQNNGV, per germline. Deletions cut 1 base from V and 1 base from J, with 8 bases between. There are 14 residues in the CDR3. The CDR3 protein is CASSLGDRSYEQYF. The CDR3 DNA reads TGTGCCAGCAGCTTAGGGGATCGATCCTACGAGCAGTACTTC.

This chain joins TRBV11-2 and TRBJ2-7, with D perhaps matching TRBD2 (6 bases). CDR3 length: 15 residues. V lost 7 bases and J 2 bases, leaving 18 bases between the germline ends. Per the germline V gene, CDR1 is SGHAT and CDR2 is FQNNGV. The CDR3 loop reads CASILLGAGTYEQYF. The CDR3 DNA is TGTGCCAGCATCCTTCTCGGGGCGGGAACCTACGAGCAGTACTTC.

Concerning this clone: Additional DNA sequences in this sample encode the identical CDR3. CDR3 residues: CASSLGGGSYEQYF. DNA for the CDR3: TGTGCCAGCAGCTTGGGCGGAGGATCCTACGAGCAGTACTTC. The V gene is TRBV5-6, the J gene TRBJ2-7; possible D gene TRBD2, 5 bases. Trimming removed 0 bases at V and 1 base at J, with 8 bases between. The CDR3 totals 14 residues. Germline V gives CDR1 SGHDT, CDR2 YYEEEE.

The chain combines TRBV5-6 with TRBJ2-7, with TRBD1 identical over 12 bases. This CDR3 contains 15 residues. J gave up 3 bases and V 3 bases, and 4 bases lay outside the gene matches. The germline CDR1 and CDR2 sequences are SGHDT and YYEEEE. The CDR3 coding sequence is TGTGCCAGCAGCTCGGGGGACAGGGGGCACTACGAGCAGTACTTC. Encoded protein: CASSSGDRGHYEQYF.

This rearrangement joins TRBV7-9 to TRBJ2-4; no reliable D call. There are 16 residues in the CDR3. Trimming pared 4 bases from V and 0 bases from J, leaving 13 bases between. The germline V gene encodes CDR1 SEHNR and CDR2 FQNEAQ (reference sequence). The CDR3 is CASSSPGQLAKNIQYF. CDR3 DNA: TGTGCCAGCAGCTCCCCTGGGCAGTTAGCCAAAAACATTCAGTACTTC.

The rearrangement uses TRBV5-4 and TRBJ2-2; 7 nucleotides match TRBD1. Per the germline V gene, CDR1 is SGHNT and CDR2 is YYREEE (reference sequence). This CDR3 is 16 amino acids long. V lost 0 bases to trimming and J lost 3 bases; unmatched junction nucleotides: 5. The CDR3: CASSLGPQGDTGELFF. CDR3 nucleotide sequence: TGTGCCAGCAGCTTGGGACCCCAGGGGGACACCGGGGAGCTGTTTTTT.

J is TRBJ2-1 and V is TRBV11-2; D is perhaps TRBD2 (5 bases). From germline, CDR1 is SGHAT and CDR2 FQNNGV. Trimming cost V 5 bases and J 2 bases, with 16 bases left between them. The CDR3 spans 16 residues. The CDR3 nucleotides read TGTGCCAGCAGCCCTTCTCGGACTTCTACCTACAATGAGCAGTTCTTC. This translates into CASSPSRTSTYNEQFF.

The V and J genes are TRBV10-3 and TRBJ1-1; the match to TRBD1 covers 8 bases. CDR1 and CDR2 from the germline V gene are ENHRY and SYGVKD. V was pared by 6 bases and J by 2 bases, with 8 bases of the junction left unmatched. The CDR3 contains 15 residues. This CDR3 reads CAIRNQGALNTEAFF. In nucleotides, the CDR3 is TGTGCCATCAGGAACCAGGGGGCGTTAAACACTGAAGCTTTCTTT.

The V gene is TRBV12-1, the J gene TRBJ2-7; TRBD2 is the table's D call and was not checked against the DNA. TRBV12-1 is assigned pseudogene status. The CDR3 length is 20 residues. Here the CDR3 DNA reads TGTGCCAGCAGCTTCGTTGGGACTAGCGGGAGGGCCGAGCAGTCCTACGAGCAGTACTTC. This encodes CASSFVGTSGRAEQSYEQYF.

The rearrangement joins TRBV7-9 to TRBJ2-3; no definite D call. Per the germline V gene, CDR1 is SEHNR and CDR2 is FQNEAQ (reference sequence). V lost 2 bases and J 0 bases, leaving 9 bases between the germline ends. The CDR3 is 15 amino acids. CDR3 sequence: CASSLWVASTDTQYF. The CDR3 DNA reads TGTGCCAGCAGCTTATGGGTAGCAAGCACAGATACGCAGTATTTT. Using reference TRBV7-9 and TRBJ2-3 for the parts outside the CDR3, the full variable domain is DTGVSQNPRHKITKRGQNVTFRCDPISEHNRLYWYRQTLGQGPEFLTYFQNEAQLEKSRLLSDRFSAERPKGSFSTLEIQRTEQGDSAMYLCASSLWVASTDTQYFGPGTRLTVL.

The V gene is TRBV6-5, the J gene TRBJ2-5, with D possibly matching TRBD1 (6 bases). The CDR3 runs to 16 residues. V lost 1 base and J lost 1, with 13 bases in between. Germline V gives CDR1 MNHEY, CDR2 SVGAGI. The CDR3 coding sequence is TGTGCCAGCAGTTACTACCGAGGGACACTCCAAGAGACCCAGTACTTC. It specifies CASSYYRGTLQETQYF.

On this clone itself: Other DNA sequences of this sample code for an identical CDR3. This chain joins TRBV27 and TRBJ1-4, with a possible D match to TRBD1 (6 bases). The CDR3 runs to 14 residues. Per the germline V gene, CDR1 is MNHEY and CDR2 is SMNVEV (reference sequence). Deletions cut 4 bases from V and 7 bases from J, with 13 bases between. The CDR3 DNA sequence: TGTGCCAGCAGTTCGGACAGCCTAGGTGAAAAACTGTTTTTT. Its translation: CASSSDSLGEKLFF. The variable domain in full, with the rest retrieved from reference TRBV27 and TRBJ1-4, is EAQVTQNPRYLITVTGKKLTVTCSQNMNHEYMSWYRQDPGLGLRQIYYSMNVEVTDKGDVPEGYKVSRKEKRNFPLILESPSPNQTSLYFCASSSDSLGEKLFFGSGTQLSVL.

This chain connects TRBV5-6 to TRBJ2-7, with D maybe TRBD2 (6 bases). The CDR3 loop spans 16 amino acids. Per germline, CDR1 SGHDT and CDR2 YYEEEE. V shed 0 bases and J shed 2 bases, with 15 bases lying between them. CDR3: CASSLDPEGEAYEQYF. In DNA form, the CDR3 reads TGTGCCAGCAGCTTGGATCCGGAGGGCGAGGCCTACGAGCAGTACTTC.